A single sample gave rise to the 14 T cell receptor beta chains below, sequenced in a study of T cell repertoires in aging, cancer and after chemotherapy. Multiplex touch-down PCR with TRB-A/B primers amplified rearranged V-D-J TRB sequences. One entry per CDR3 protein, called by TCRdb with MiXCR from the multiplex PCR reads. The sample contains under 6,000 distinct CDR3 sequences, about a quarter of which appear only once. Peripheral blood genomic DNA, not sorted cells or RNA, was the template. Sequenced sample: blood. Receptors were obtained from a human donor with a solid tumor.

By sample share, this clonotype is medium-sized. V gene TRBV6-2 or TRBV6-3 combines with J gene TRBJ2-1; D not certain. The V end lost 4 bases, the J end lost 10 bases, and 11 bases lay between the germline ends. The CDR3 is 12 residues long. Germline CDR1 is MNHEY and CDR2 is SVGEGT. The CDR3 here is CASSLMGGEQFF. Written as DNA, the CDR3 is TGTGCCAGCAGTTTAATGGGCGGAGAGCAGTTCTTC.

Concerning this clonotype itself: A much larger clone is a single base away; this may be a read error. This chain uses TRBV12-3 or TRBV12-4 with TRBJ2-7, with D tentatively TRBD1 or TRBD2 (5 bases each). The CDR3 is made up of 15 amino acids. In nucleotides, the CDR3 is TGTGCCGGCAGTCCGGGACCTGTAAGCTCCTACGAGCAGTACTTC. It is translated as CAGSPGPVSSYEQYF.

The chain employs TRBV7-2 and TRBJ2-7; 7 nucleotides agree with TRBD2. Trimming took 1 base from V and 0 from J; bases not matched to a gene: 3. The germline V gene encodes CDR1 SGHTA and CDR2 FQGNSA. The CDR3 is made up of 15 amino acids. The CDR3 DNA follows: TGTGCCAGCAGCTTAGTAGCGGGTTCCTCCTACGAGCAGTACTTC. Translation gives CASSLVAGSSYEQYF.

Worth noting for this clonotype: This may arise from a read error, as a much more abundant clone is one base away. The CDR3 spells CASTGQGYEEYF. Here the CDR3 DNA reads TGTGCCAGCACAGGACAGGGGTACGAGGAGTACTTC. This chain uses TRBV10-3 with TRBJ2-7, with TRBD1 matching 9 bases. This CDR3 has 12 amino acids. CDR1 ENHRY and CDR2 SYGVKD come from the germline V gene.

In this sample, this clonotype is medium-sized (0.01 to 0.1%). This sequence joins TRBV19 and TRBJ2-1, with D perhaps assigned TRBD1 or TRBD2 (5 bases each). The germline V gene encodes CDR1 LNHDA and CDR2 SQIVND (reference sequence). The CDR3 is made up of 11 amino acids. Trimming removed 4 bases from V and 11 bases from J, with 9 bases in between. The CDR3: CASSSGTKQFF. The CDR3, as DNA: TGTGCCAGTAGTAGTGGGACGAAGCAGTTCTTC. Combining the CDR3 with reference TRBV19 and TRBJ2-1 gives the whole variable domain DGGITQSPKYLFRKEGQNVTLSCEQNLNHDAMYWYRQDPGQGLRLIYYSQIVNDFQKGDIAEGYSVSREKKESFPLTVTSAQKNPTAFYLCASSSGTKQFFGPGTRLTVL.

The chain employs TRBV6-6 and TRBJ2-7; 9 bases fit TRBD1. The CDR3 covers 14 residues. Germline V gives CDR1 MNHNY, CDR2 SVGAGI (reference sequence). J was trimmed by 3 bases and V by 6 bases; bases with no gene match: 6. CDR3 in DNA: TGTGCCAGCAGCTCGACAGGGGGTGGCTACGAGCAGTACTTC. Translated: CASSSTGGGYEQYF.

This clonotype was seen a few times. V is TRBV27 and J is TRBJ1-2, with 11 bases aligning to TRBD1. The CDR3 is 14 residues long. After removal of 3 bases from V and 6 bases from J, the junction contained 3 bases not matched to a gene. Germline loops: CDR1 MNHEY, CDR2 SMNVEV (reference sequence). This CDR3 reads CASSLGQGDDGYTF. The CDR3, as DNA: TGTGCCAGCAGTTTGGGACAGGGGGACGATGGCTACACCTTC.

A note on this clonotype: A much larger clone lies one base from this, so it may be a read error. The V call is TRBV11-1, the J call TRBJ1-2; D gene uncertain. Per the germline V gene, CDR1 is SGHAT and CDR2 is FQDESV (reference sequence). This CDR3 region has 14 residues. V shed 3 bases and J shed 4 bases, with 12 bases lying between them. Here the CDR3 DNA reads TGTGCCAGCAGCTTGTCGGCGGCAGCCTATGGCTACACCTTC. Translated: CASSLSAAAYGYTF. Together with reference TRBV11-1 and TRBJ1-2, the CDR3 gives the full variable domain: EAEVAQSPRYKITEKSQAVAFWCDPISGHATLYWYRQILGQGPELLVQFQDESVVDDSQLPKDRFSAERLKGVDSTLKIQPAELGDSAMYLCASSLSAAAYGYTFGSGTRLTVV.

By proportion, this clonotype is medium-sized. This sequence joins TRBV18 and TRBJ1-1; D gene unclear. The CDR3 is 14 amino acids. Germline V gene data show CDR1 as KGHSH and CDR2 as LQKENI. With 1 base removed from V and 0 bases from J, the gap between germline ends came to 6 bases. The CDR3 DNA is TGTGCCAGCTCACCACAGGCCATGAACACTGAAGCTTTCTTT. It specifies CASSPQAMNTEAFF. Variable domain in full (rest from reference TRBV18 and TRBJ1-1): NAGVMQNPRHLVRRRGQEARLRCSPMKGHSHVYWYRQLPEEGLKFMVYLQKENIIDESGMPKERFSAEFPKEGPSILRIQQVVRGDSAAYFCASSPQAMNTEAFFGQGTRLTVV.

This clonotype appeared a few times. V is TRBV7-9 and J is TRBJ1-1; 10 bases are shared with TRBD1. V was pared by 0 bases and J by 5 bases, with 3 bases of the junction left unmatched. The germline CDR1 and CDR2 sequences are SEHNR and FQNEAQ (reference sequence). The CDR3 has 15 amino acids. The CDR3 nucleotides are TGTGCCAGCAGCTTAGCGAGGACAGGGGGAACTGAAGCTTTCTTT. Residues: CASSLARTGGTEAFF.

By proportion, this clonotype is medium-sized. The chain carries TRBV19 and TRBJ2-6; D unresolved. Trimming took off 4 bases at V and 2 bases at J, with 9 bases between the two ends. Germline V CDR1 and CDR2: LNHDA, SQIVND (reference sequence). The CDR3 totals 15 residues. The CDR3 nucleotides are TGTGCCAGTAGTACACAGCCAGCTGGGGCCAACGTCCTGACTTTC. Its translation: CASSTQPAGANVLTF.

V usage is TRBV19 and J usage is TRBJ1-2; 7 bases agree with TRBD1. In germline, CDR1 is LNHDA, CDR2 SQIVND (reference sequence). V shed 5 bases, J shed 7 bases, and the junction held 7 bases outside the gene matches. This CDR3 comprises 13 residues. In DNA, the CDR3 is TGTGCCAGTAGTCACGACAGGGACTCTGGCTACACCTTC. It codes for CASSHDRDSGYTF.

The rearrangement joins TRBV18 to TRBJ2-7; 9 positions agree with TRBD2. The CDR3 has 16 amino acids. Germline V lookup: CDR1 KGHSH, CDR2 LQKENI. J was trimmed by 5 bases and V by 0 bases; bases with no gene match: 8. The CDR3 region has the DNA TGTGCCAGCTCACCACCTCCAGTAGCGGGAGCGGACGAGCAGTACTTC. Translation gives CASSPPPVAGADEQYF.

This sequence joins TRBV6-2 or TRBV6-3 and TRBJ1-3; no reliable D call. Per the germline V gene, CDR1 is MNHEY and CDR2 is SVGEGT. The ends were cut back, 10 bases at V and 0 bases at J, with 13 bases in the middle. This CDR3 has 14 amino acids. CDR3 bases: TGTGCCACCCTCGGCGTTAGCTCTGGAAACACCATATATTTT. Translated, it gives CATLGVSSGNTIYF.